The clone carrying this TCR beta chain was observed a single time. Deep-level settings were used for running the assay. Several immunoSEQ plates held equal portions of the genomic DNA taken from each subset. The data were produced by immunoSEQ multiplex PCR, yet TCRdb's version contains in-frame clones alone and is incomplete. The sample records 1,500,000 or so clones, 95% to 97% being singletons. The data were taken from a study of shared clonotypes between healthy human individuals. Study-level background: Each donor's CD4 naive and CD4 memory cells filled three plates apiece, CD8 naive two, and CD8 memory one.

Nashville, Tennessee was home to all donors, who were Caucasian adults. The source of this sequence is a young man in good health. Sequencing was done on a sample of naive CD4+ T cells sorted from blood. Sample subset: CD45RA+ positively selected.

CDR3: CASSLGAGRSYEQYF. The CDR3 coding sequence is TGTGCCAGCAGCTTGGGGGCAGGGCGCTCCTACGAGCAGTACTTC. The V and J genes are TRBV5-8 and TRBJ2-7; maybe TRBD1 (5 bases). CDR3 length equals 15 residues. Germline CDR1 reads SGHTS; CDR2 reads YDEGEE. V lost 0 bases and J 0 bases, leaving 10 bases between the germline ends. The full variable domain, with the rest looked up from reference TRBV5-8 and TRBJ2-7, is EAGVTQSPTHLIKTRGQQATLRCSPISGHTSVYWYQQALGLGLQFLLWYDEGEERNRGNFPPRFSGRQFPNYSSELNVNALELEDSALYLCASSLGAGRSYEQYFGPGTRLTVT.